The 11 T cell receptor beta chains in this list originate from one sample, sequenced in a study of blood T cells in healthy people across ages. Next came a second PCR, run for 7 to 11 cycles, which used a sample-barcoded 5' primer along with a J-beta primer mix. TCRdb used MiXCR to reprocess the 5' RACE reads, holding one entry per CDR3 protein. The table shows about 1.5 million distinct CDR3 sequences, with around 40% occurring only once. Sequenced material: blood. The origin of the receptors is a woman under 30 in good health.

The chain is built from TRBV4-1 and TRBJ1-6; D is unresolved. V lost 4 bases, J lost 10 bases, and 11 bases lay in between. Germline CDR1 reads MGHRA; CDR2 reads YSYEKL. The CDR3 runs to 13 residues. CDR3 in DNA: TGCGCCAGCAGCCCTACAGAGGACTCACCCCTCCACTTT. It codes for CASSPTEDSPLHF.

The chain joins TRBV9 to TRBJ1-5, with 9 bases that match TRBD1. Germline CDR1 reads SGDLS; CDR2 reads YYNGEE. This CDR3 spans 15 amino acids. The ends lost 0 bases at V and 3 bases at J; junction bases unmatched: 1. The CDR3 DNA reads TGTGCCAGCAGCGTAGGGACAGGGGTCAATCAGCCCCAGCATTTT. Translation gives CASSVGTGVNQPQHF.

The chain is built from TRBV29-1 and TRBJ2-3; 9 bases agree with TRBD1. CDR1 and CDR2 from the germline V gene are SQVTM and ANQGSEA. The length of the CDR3 is 14 residues. V was clipped by 6 bases and J by 3 bases; unmatched bases: 7. The DNA of the CDR3 is TGCAGCGTCTCCGGGGACAGGGATACAGATACGCAGTATTTT. Its translation: CSVSGDRDTDTQYF.

This clonotype was seen a handful of times. The chain is built from TRBV5-1 and TRBJ2-7; no definite D call. This CDR3 contains 14 residues. V dropped 4 bases and J dropped 7 bases, with 18 bases sitting between them. The V gene's germline CDR1 is SGHRS and CDR2 YFSETQ. The CDR3, as DNA: TGCGCCAGCAGCCCTATGACATCTACCCAAGAGCAGTACTTC. Protein sequence: CASSPMTSTQEQYF.

This chain links TRBV3-1 with TRBJ2-1; D may match TRBD1 or TRBD2 (5 bases each). Germline V gene sequence: CDR1 LGHDT, CDR2 YNNKEL (reference sequence). The CDR3 sequence is 15 residues long. V lost 6 bases and J 7 bases, leaving 19 bases between the germline ends. DNA of the CDR3: TGTGCCAGCAGTCGCGCCGGGACCCGGAAGAATGAGCAGTTCTTC. This gives the protein CASSRAGTRKNEQFF.

This clonotype has a single count. The chain combines TRBV12-3 or TRBV12-4 with TRBJ2-1, with D possibly being TRBD1 (6 bases). The DNA end is more similar to TRBJ2-7, so the J call may be wrong. The CDR3 has 13 amino acids. CDR3 nucleotide sequence: TGTGCCAGCAGTTTTGCTCGGGACAATGAGCAGTACTTC. The encoded protein is CASSFARDNEQYF.

The CDR3 DNA sequence: TGTGCCACCAGCCGGACGGGGTATCTCTACGAGAAGTACTTC. Its protein product is CATSRTGYLYEKYF. The V call is TRBV15, the J call TRBJ2-5, with D perhaps matching TRBD2 (5 bases). The CDR3 is 14 residues long. Germline V gene data show CDR1 as LNHNV and CDR2 as YYDKDF (reference sequence). Trimming removed 5 bases from V and 12 bases from J, with 22 bases in between.

V gene TRBV6-5 combines with J gene TRBJ1-1, with D perhaps TRBD1 (6 bases). The CDR3 consists of 12 residues. V lost 10 bases, J lost 4 bases, and 13 bases lay in between. Germline values: CDR1 MNHEY, CDR2 SVGAGI. The CDR3 region is CATSQGTTEAFF. The CDR3 region has the DNA TGTGCCACCTCGCAGGGGACCACTGAAGCTTTCTTT.

The chain is built from TRBV7-2 and TRBJ2-5, with D perhaps TRBD1 (5 bases). Judging by the DNA end, TRBJ2-7 fits better; the J call may be wrong. The germline CDR1 and CDR2 sequences are SGHTA and FQGNSA. The CDR3 contains 16 residues. DNA of the CDR3: TGTGCCAGCAGCTTAGATCTTGGGGCCAGAAGCTACGAGCAGTACTTC. This encodes CASSLDLGARSYEQYF.

This clonotype has at least ten counts. The DNA of the CDR3 is TGTGCCATCAGTGAATCGACAGGGAGTGGCTACACCTTC. Its protein product is CAISESTGSGYTF. This chain links TRBV10-3 with TRBJ1-2; 7 bases map to TRBD1. The CDR3 extends over 13 amino acids. Per germline, CDR1 ENHRY and CDR2 SYGVKD. Trimming took 3 bases from V and 7 from J; bases not matched to a gene: 5.

The rearrangement uses TRBV27 and TRBJ2-7; possibly TRBD1 for D (6 bases). The length of the CDR3 is 14 residues. With 1 base removed from V and 5 bases from J, the gap between germline ends came to 12 bases. Germline V CDR1 and CDR2: MNHEY, SMNVEV (reference sequence). CDR3 DNA: TGTGCCAGCAGTTTATGGCAGGGGCTCAACGAGCAGTACTTC. It yields the protein CASSLWQGLNEQYF.